The next 24 T cell receptor beta chains were all read from a single sample in a study of tumor and adjacent non-tumor tissue in lung cancer. A modified ARM-PCR protocol with three rounds of nested PCR amplified TCRbeta. In TCRdb, the multiplex PCR reads were re-called with MiXCR into one record per CDR3 protein. The data contain 60,000 to 100,000 distinct CDR3 sequences, 76% of them singletons. RNA was extracted from bulk tissue without any cell sorting. The normal lung tissue was taken more than 3 cm from the tumor edge. The sequencing input was distant non-tumor lung tissue. These receptors were collected from a man between 65 and 80 years old with non-small cell lung cancer.

For this clonotype: The junction and the germline gene differ at one end; a read error may be behind it. V gene TRBV13 combines with J gene TRBJ2-6; D remains unclear. From germline, CDR1 is PRHDT and CDR2 FYEKMQ (reference sequence). This CDR3 has 21 amino acids. CDR3 amino acids: CVSSYPDQIKTPSSGANVLTF. Written as DNA, the CDR3 is TGTGTCAGCAGCTACCCGGATCAAATTAAGACGCCTAGCTCTGGGGCCAACGTCCTGACTTTC.

This clonotype was observed a single time. The V call is TRBV4-3, the J call TRBJ1-5; D not certain. The J call may be mistaken, given a closer DNA end match to TRBJ2-3. Germline V gene lookup returns CDR1 LGHNA and CDR2 YSLEER. This CDR3 contains 13 residues. CDR3 sequence reads: CASSRDHNQSQYF. CDR3 sequence (DNA): TGCGCCAGCAGCCGTGACCACAATCAGTCCCAGTATTTT.

Written as DNA, the CDR3 is TGTGCCAGCAGTTATATTATTTCGGACATGTCAAATCAGCCCCAGCATTTT. Protein: CASSYIISDMSNQPQHF. The V call is TRBV6-6, the J call TRBJ1-5; TRBD1 might be the D (5 bases). V lost 3 bases and J lost 4, with 19 bases in between. The CDR3 contains 17 residues. CDR1 and CDR2 (germline): MNHNY, SVGAGI (reference sequence).

In the case of this clonotype: Germline and junction disagree at one end, which may indicate a read error. J is TRBJ2-7 and V is TRBV4-1; a possible D gene is TRBD1 (5 bases). Germline V gives CDR1 MGHRA, CDR2 YSYEKL. CDR3 length: 15 amino acids. CDR3 sequence: CASSRDTGRASEHYF. The CDR3 DNA is TGCGCCAGCAGCCGCGATACCGGCAGGGCGAGCGAGCACTACTTC.

This clonotype was counted a single time. The junction departs from the called germline gene at one end, perhaps through a read error. The chain has TRBV4-2 and TRBJ1-2, with 8 bases fitting TRBD1. The CDR3 is 16 residues long. Germline V gives CDR1 LGHNA, CDR2 YNFKEQ. This CDR3 is CTSSPEQGARIYGYTF. In nucleotides, the CDR3 is TGTACCAGCAGCCCAGAGCAGGGGGCGCGTATCTATGGCTACACCTTC.

This clonotype was picked up a small number of times. The J gene is TRBJ2-5, the V gene TRBV20-1; 7 nucleotides agree with TRBD2. The CDR3 is 16 residues long. Unmatched junction bases numbered 11, after V lost 0 bases and J lost 4 bases. Germline lookup yields CDR1 DFQATT and CDR2 SNEGSKA (reference sequence). The CDR3 DNA reads TGCAGTGCTAGAGATAGTTTGACTAGCTGGGGAGAGACCCAGTACTTC. As protein: CSARDSLTSWGETQYF.

The chain recombines TRBV4-2 with TRBJ2-3; 9 bases are a match to TRBD2. V lost 7 bases and J lost 2; bases outside the gene matches: 13. This CDR3 is 17 amino acids long. Per the germline V gene, CDR1 is LGHNA and CDR2 is YNFKEQ. The CDR3 DNA reads as TGTGCCAGCAAAAGAAGCAGCGGGAGGACAAACACAGATACGCAGTATTTT. Residues: CASKRSSGRTNTDTQYF.

This clonotype was seen more than once but under ten times. Sequence at one end of the junction differs from germline and may be a read error. The V call is TRBV14, the J call TRBJ2-3; 8 bases align to TRBD2. This CDR3 region has 16 residues. Germline V gene lookup returns CDR1 SGHDN and CDR2 FVKESK. The CDR3 region has the DNA TGTGCTAGCAGCCAGACAGCGGGAGTTTTCCCAGATACGCAGTATTTT. Amino acids: CASSQTAGVFPDTQYF.

This clonotype was detected only once. A junction boundary mismatches the germline segment, possibly from a read error. This chain uses TRBV2 with TRBJ1-4, with a weak D call TRBD1 (6 bases). There are 15 residues in the CDR3. Looked up from germline, CDR1 is SNHLY and CDR2 is FYNNEI. In nucleotides, the CDR3 is TGTCCCAGCACAACAGGGACGTCATGGGATGAAAAACTATTTTTT. This encodes CPSTTGTSWDEKLFF.

As concerns this clonotype: This may come from a read error, since a much larger clone is one base off. J is TRBJ1-2 and V is TRBV29-1, with D unresolved. Per the germline V gene, CDR1 is SQVTM and CDR2 is ANQGSEA. Trimming took off 7 bases at V and 2 bases at J, with 14 bases between the two ends. There are 13 residues in the CDR3. The CDR3 sequence is CSAYFPQNYGYTF. CDR3 bases: TGCAGCGCTTACTTTCCACAGAACTATGGCTACACCTTC. The whole variable domain, filled in from reference TRBV29-1 and TRBJ1-2, reads SAVISQKPSRDICQRGTSLTIQCQVDSQVTMMFWYRQQPGQSLTLIATANQGSEATYESGFVIDKFPISRPNLTFSTLTVSNMSPEDSSIYLCSAYFPQNYGYTFGSGTRLTVV.

On this clonotype itself: One end of the junction varies from germline; a read error may be responsible. The rearrangement joins TRBV10-3 to TRBJ2-5; 8 positions agree with TRBD1. CDR1 is ENHRY, CDR2 SYGVKD, per germline. This CDR3 has 14 amino acids. CDR3: CTISVGTGQGTQYF. CDR3 DNA sequence: TGTACCATCAGTGTCGGGACAGGACAAGGGACCCAGTACTTC.

This sequence joins TRBV6-1 and TRBJ2-7; 7 bases are a match to TRBD2. The CDR3 has 13 amino acids. After removal of 11 bases from V and 5 bases from J, the junction contained 12 bases not matched to a gene. Germline V lookup: CDR1 MNHNS, CDR2 SASEGT. The CDR3 nucleotides read TGTGCCGGCACACGGACTAGTCTCAACGAGCAGTACTTC. Translated: CAGTRTSLNEQYF.

On this clonotype itself: One junction end does not reproduce the germline sequence, and a read error may be involved. The chain is built from TRBV29-1 and TRBJ2-7; TRBD2 agrees at 12 bases. The CDR3 length is 14 residues. The germline gives CDR1 SQVTM, CDR2 ANQGSEA. The DNA for the CDR3 is TGCAGAGTTGACGGACTAGCGGGGACCTACGAGCAATACTTC. Translating it yields CRVDGLAGTYEQYF.

This clonotype was seen only a few times. This may arise from a read error, as a much more abundant clone is one base away. The gene calls are TRBV6-1 and TRBJ2-7; D call uncertain. CDR3 length equals 10 residues. Germline CDR1 reads MNHNS; CDR2 reads SASEGT. This CDR3 reads CVSSTYEQYF. CDR3 sequence (DNA): TGTGTCAGCAGTACCTACGAGCAGTACTTC.

Points on this clonotype: Given a much more abundant clone one base away, this may be a read error. The V call is TRBV28, the J call TRBJ1-2; no firm D call. The germline gives CDR1 MDHEN, CDR2 SYDVKM. The CDR3 extends over 15 amino acids. With 3 bases removed from V and 7 bases from J, the gap between germline ends came to 18 bases. For the CDR3, the DNA is TGTGCCAGCAGTTTGGTCGGACTGCCCAGTAGTGGCTACACCTTC. Encoded protein: CASSLVGLPSSGYTF.

Comments on this clonotype: The junction and the germline gene differ at one end; a read error may be behind it. V and J are TRBV29-1 and TRBJ1-2; 7 bases are a match to TRBD1. Germline V gene data show CDR1 as SQVTM and CDR2 as ANQGSEA. This CDR3 is 13 amino acids long. The DNA for the CDR3 is TGCAGCGTTGGGACAGGTGAATTCAATGGTTACACCTTT. Translated, it gives CSVGTGEFNGYTF.

As for this clonotype: The junction shows a germline mismatch at one end, possibly a read error. The J gene is TRBJ1-1, the V gene TRBV6-2 or TRBV6-3, with TRBD1 as a possible D gene (5 bases). The length of the CDR3 is 17 residues. Germline CDR1 reads MNHEY; CDR2 reads SVGEGT. CDR3 sequence reads: CASSYPLAGPSNTEDIF. The CDR3 nucleotides are TGTGCCAGCAGTTACCCCTTGGCAGGGCCATCGAACACTGAAGATATCTTT.

This clonotype was detected once. The chain joins TRBV5-1 to TRBJ2-2; possibly TRBD1 for D (5 bases). The V and J ends lost 1 base and 1 base respectively, with 8 bases between them. The CDR3 is made up of 15 amino acids. From germline, CDR1 is SGHRS and CDR2 YFSETQ. CDR3 residues: CASSLSRVNTGELFF. CDR3 nucleotides: TGCGCCAGCAGCTTGAGCAGGGTGAACACCGGGGAGCTGTTTTTT.

This clonotype was detected many times. The rearrangement joins TRBV5-6 to TRBJ2-2; D may be TRBD1 (6 bases). The CDR3 has 14 amino acids. Germline loops: CDR1 SGHDT, CDR2 YYEEEE. V lost 4 bases to trimming and J lost 1 base, with 8 bases between them. CDR3 in amino acids: CASSLGQNTGELFF. The CDR3 DNA reads as TGTGCCAGCAGCCTGGGACAGAACACCGGGGAGCTGTTTTTT.

For this clonotype: A read error may produce the germline difference seen at one junction end. In DNA, the CDR3 is TGTGTCAACAGTATTAAAGATACGCACTATTTT. Residues: CVNSIKDTHYF. The chain employs TRBV12-3 or TRBV12-4 and TRBJ2-3; D unclear. The CDR3 has 11 residues.

The V call is TRBV11-2, the J call TRBJ1-1, with D perhaps TRBD1 (6 bases). The V gene lost 5 bases and the J gene lost 6 bases, with 16 bases spanning the gap. CDR1 and CDR2 from the germline V gene are SGHAT and FQNNGV. The CDR3 totals 14 residues. CDR3 sequence (DNA): TGTGCCAGCAGCCTCTTACAGGGACCGGCTGAAGCTTTCTTT. As protein: CASSLLQGPAEAFF.

On this clonotype itself: This CDR3 fails to terminate in the conserved phenylalanine or tryptophan, so it likely reflects a read error. The chain employs TRBV29-1 and TRBJ2-5, with no clear D. Looked up from germline, CDR1 is SQVTM and CDR2 is ANQGSEA. This CDR3 spans 16 amino acids. Trimming shortened V by 7 bases and J by 2 bases, and 23 bases separated the two germline ends. CDR3: CSAKPYIQISQETQYL. CDR3 sequence (DNA): TGCAGCGCCAAGCCCTACATCCAGATAAGTCAAGAGACCCAGTACTTA.

As to this clonotype: Given a much more abundant clone one base away, this may be a read error. The chain carries TRBV5-6 and TRBJ1-2; D is perhaps TRBD1 (5 bases). This CDR3 spans 14 amino acids. CDR1 is SGHDT and CDR2 is YYEEEE in the germline V gene. V lost 1 base and J 7 bases, leaving 14 bases between the germline ends. The CDR3 coding sequence is TGTGCCAGCAGCTTGAAGGTCCAGGGAAGTGGCTACACCTTC. Translating it yields CASSLKVQGSGYTF.

A word on this clonotype: A much bigger clone sits one base away, suggesting this may be a read error. The V call is TRBV6-1, the J call TRBJ2-2; 8 positions match TRBD1. Germline V gene data show CDR1 as MNHNS and CDR2 as SASEGT. The junction had 11 bases not matched to a gene; V was cut back by 4 bases and J by 4 bases. The CDR3 runs 17 residues. The CDR3 region is CASSGPGQAISTGELFF. Written as DNA, the CDR3 is TGTGCCAGCAGTGGCCCGGGACAGGCTATTTCCACCGGGGAGCTGTTTTTT.